This TCR beta chain was found in a study of T cell clonality in common variable immunodeficiency. The study's findings and limits: What drives increased CVID clonality needs T cell subpopulation sequencing. CVID subjects shared fewer TCRbeta clones than healthy controls did. Common variable immunodeficiency TCR beta sequences reportedly had fewer deletions and N-nucleotide insertions.

Of CVID subjects, 15 were female and 29 male, mean age around 36. No CVID subject was ill or on immunomodulatory drugs when sampled. Generated by immunoSEQ multiplex PCR, the TCRdb table keeps only in-frame clones and is missing some. This sample has tens of thousands of clones, each found more than once. This CDR3 region has 14 residues. In germline, CDR1 is MNHNS, CDR2 SASEGT. V was clipped by 1 base and J by 8 bases, with 12 bases between them. This clone came up a few times. The antigen remains undetermined. The read terminates 3 residues before the CDR3 end, so the remaining end is supplied by the germline J gene.

This sequence was found in a human donor with common variable immunodeficiency. The V call is TRBV6-1, the J call TRBJ2-1; D is unresolved. The sample consisted of peripheral blood mononuclear cells. The CDR3: CASSEVPGSDEQFF. The CDR3 DNA, read in part, is TGTGCCAGCAGTGAAGTCCCGGGTTCGGATGAG.